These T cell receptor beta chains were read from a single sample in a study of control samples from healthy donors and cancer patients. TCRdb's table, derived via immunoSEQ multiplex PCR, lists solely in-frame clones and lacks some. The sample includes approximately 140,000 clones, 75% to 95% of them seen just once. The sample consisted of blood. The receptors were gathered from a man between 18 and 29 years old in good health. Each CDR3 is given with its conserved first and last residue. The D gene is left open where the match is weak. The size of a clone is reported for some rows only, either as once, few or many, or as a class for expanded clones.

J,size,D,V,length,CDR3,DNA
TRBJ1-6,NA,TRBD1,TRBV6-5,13,CAGNTGAGSPLHF,TGTGCCGGCAACACAGGGGCAGGATCACCCCTCCACTTT
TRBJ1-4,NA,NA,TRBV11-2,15,CASSRIDKTNEKLFF,TGTGCCAGCAGTCGCATAGACAAAACTAATGAAAAACTGTTTTTT
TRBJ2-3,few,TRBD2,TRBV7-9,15,CASSLGLAGTDTQYF,TGTGCCAGCAGCTTAGGGCTAGCGGGTACAGATACGCAGTATTTT
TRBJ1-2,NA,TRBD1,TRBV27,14,CASSLGQGDYGYTF,TGTGCCAGCAGTTTGGGACAGGGAGACTATGGCTACACCTTC
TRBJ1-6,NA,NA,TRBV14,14,CASSQLQGNSPLHF,TGTGCCAGCAGCCAACTGCAGGGTAATTCACCCCTCCACTTT
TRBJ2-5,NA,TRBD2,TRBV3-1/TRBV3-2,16,CASSQVFLLAGETQYF,TGTGCCAGCAGCCAAGTTTTTTTGCTAGCGGGAGAGACCCAGTACTTC
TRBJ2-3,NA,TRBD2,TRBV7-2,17,CASSSRGAGFSTDTQYF,TGTGCCAGCAGCTCAAGGGGAGCGGGGTTTAGCACAGATACGCAGTATTTT
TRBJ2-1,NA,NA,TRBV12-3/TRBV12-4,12,CASSYSRNEQFF,TGTGCCAGCAGTTATTCTAGGAATGAGCAGTTCTTC
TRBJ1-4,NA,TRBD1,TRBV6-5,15,CASRRQGATNEKLFF,TGTGCCAGCAGGCGACAGGGCGCAACTAATGAAAAACTGTTTTTT
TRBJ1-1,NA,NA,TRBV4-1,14,CASTPQDGDTEAFF,TGCGCCAGCACCCCACAGGACGGGGACACTGAAGCTTTCTTT
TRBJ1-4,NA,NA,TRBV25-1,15,CASSRGVSSNEKLFF,TGTGCCAGCAGTAGAGGGGTCAGCTCTAATGAAAAACTGTTTTTT
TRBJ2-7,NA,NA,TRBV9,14,CASSVEGGGHEQYF,TGTGCCAGCAGCGTAGAGGGTGGTGGTCACGAGCAGTACTTC
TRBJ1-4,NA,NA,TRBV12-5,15,CASGKEGRFNEKLFF,TGTGCTAGTGGTAAAGAGGGACGGTTTAATGAAAAACTGTTTTTT
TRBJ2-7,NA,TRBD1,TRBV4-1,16,CASSRTPGQGGYEQYF,TGCGCCAGCAGCCGCACACCCGGACAGGGGGGCTACGAGCAGTACTTC
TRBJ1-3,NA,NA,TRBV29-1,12,CSVASSGNTIYF,TGCAGCGTTGCCAGCTCTGGAAACACCATATATTTT
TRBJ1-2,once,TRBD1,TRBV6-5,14,CASSRDRANYGYTF,TGTGCCAGCAGTCGGGACAGGGCTAACTATGGCTACACCTTC
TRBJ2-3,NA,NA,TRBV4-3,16,CASSQDLGRSTDTQYF,TGCGCCAGCAGCCAAGATCTAGGCCGGAGCACAGATACGCAGTATTTT
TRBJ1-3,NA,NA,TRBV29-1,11,CSFRFGNTIYF,TGCAGCTTCAGATTTGGAAACACCATATATTTT
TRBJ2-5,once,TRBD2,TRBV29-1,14,CSVSPDGGKETQYF,TGCAGCGTTAGCCCGGACGGGGGGAAAGAGACCCAGTACTTC
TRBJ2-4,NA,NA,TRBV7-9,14,CASSGGGGKNIQYF,TGTGCCAGCAGCGGAGGGGGCGGCAAAAACATTCAGTACTTC
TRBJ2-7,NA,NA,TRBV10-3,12,CAISESAYEQYF,TGTGCCATCAGTGAGTCGGCCTACGAGCAGTACTTC
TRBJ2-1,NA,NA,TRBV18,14,CASSPPFGALEQFF,TGTGCCAGCTCACCCCCCTTCGGTGCTCTCGAGCAGTTCTTC
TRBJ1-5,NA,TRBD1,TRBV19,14,CASGDRGHLGPQHF,TGTGCCTCAGGGGACAGGGGGCATCTTGGGCCCCAGCATTTT
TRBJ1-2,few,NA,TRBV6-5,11,CASSYLGDYTF,TGTGCCAGCAGTTACCTGGGGGACTACACCTTC
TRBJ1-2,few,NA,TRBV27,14,CASSPRTGPYGYTF,TGTGCCAGCAGTCCCCGTACAGGGCCGTATGGCTACACCTTC
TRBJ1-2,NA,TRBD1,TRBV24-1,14,CATSDPGQGGGYTF,TGTGCCACCAGTGATCCAGGACAGGGTGGGGGCTACACCTTC
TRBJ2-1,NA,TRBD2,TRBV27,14,CASSPGLGAHEQFF,TGTGCCAGCAGTCCGGGACTAGGGGCCCATGAGCAGTTCTTC
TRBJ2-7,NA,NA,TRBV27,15,CASSLIAGSSYEQYF,TGTGCCAGCAGTTTGATCGCAGGATCCTCCTACGAGCAGTACTTC
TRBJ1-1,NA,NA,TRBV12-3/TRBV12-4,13,CASRPGTITEAFF,TGTGCCAGCAGGCCGGGGACTATCACTGAAGCTTTCTTT
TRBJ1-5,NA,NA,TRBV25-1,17,CASAPRQEGVNIGPQHF,TGTGCCAGCGCCCCCCGACAGGAGGGGGTCAATATCGGGCCCCAGCATTTT
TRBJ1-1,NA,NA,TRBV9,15,CASSLGTLGGTEAFF,TGTGCCAGCAGCTTGGGGACCCTCGGAGGGACTGAAGCTTTCTTT
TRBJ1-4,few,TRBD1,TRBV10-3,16,CAISPQGAISNEKLFF,TGTGCCATCAGTCCCCAGGGGGCGATTTCTAATGAAAAACTGTTTTTT
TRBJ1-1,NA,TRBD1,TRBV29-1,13,CSVEGQLLPEAFF,TGCAGCGTTGAGGGACAGCTACTTCCTGAAGCTTTCTTT
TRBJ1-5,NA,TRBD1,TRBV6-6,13,CASRITGGQPQHF,TGTGCCAGCAGGATAACAGGGGGTCAGCCCCAGCATTTT
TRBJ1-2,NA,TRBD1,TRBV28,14,CASSLTGADYGYTF,TGTGCCAGCAGCCTGACAGGGGCTGACTATGGCTACACCTTC
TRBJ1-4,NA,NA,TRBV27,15,CASSPLPATNEKLFF,TGTGCCAGCAGTCCCTTACCGGCAACTAATGAAAAACTGTTTTTT
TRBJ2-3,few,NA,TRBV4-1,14,CASSQGGTLDTQYF,TGCGCCAGCAGCCAAGGGGGGACCCTAGATACGCAGTATTTT
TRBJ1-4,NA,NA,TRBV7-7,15,CASSPGTGGDEKLFF,TGTGCCAGCAGCCCCGGGACCGGCGGGGATGAAAAACTGTTTTTT
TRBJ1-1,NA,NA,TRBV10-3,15,CAIGSGPGGETEAFF,TGTGCCATCGGATCCGGGCCGGGGGGGGAGACTGAAGCTTTCTTT
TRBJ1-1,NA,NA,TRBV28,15,CASSSQQVMNTEAFF,TGTGCCAGCAGTTCGCAACAGGTTATGAACACTGAAGCTTTCTTT
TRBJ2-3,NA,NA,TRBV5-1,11,CASSGSDTQYF,TGCGCCAGCAGCGGGTCAGATACGCAGTATTTT
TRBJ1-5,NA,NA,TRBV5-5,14,CASSLRDPSQPQHF,TGTGCCAGCAGCCTCCGGGACCCCAGTCAGCCCCAGCATTTT
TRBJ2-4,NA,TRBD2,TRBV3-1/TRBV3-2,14,CASSPPAGGDIQYF,TGTGCCAGCAGCCCCCCCGCCGGGGGGGACATTCAGTACTTC
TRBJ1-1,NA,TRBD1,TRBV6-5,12,CASRGQGIEAFF,TGTGCCAGCCGCGGACAGGGAATCGAAGCTTTCTTT
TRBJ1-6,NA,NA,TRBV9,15,CASSALLDWNSPLHF,TGTGCCAGCAGCGCGCTCCTCGACTGGAATTCACCCCTCCACTTT
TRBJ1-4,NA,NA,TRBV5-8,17,CASSLDLGGPTNEKLFF,TGTGCCAGCAGCTTGGATCTCGGGGGCCCAACTAATGAAAAACTGTTTTTT
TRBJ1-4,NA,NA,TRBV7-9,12,CASSPVREKLFF,TGTGCCAGCAGCCCGGTGAGGGAAAAACTGTTTTTT
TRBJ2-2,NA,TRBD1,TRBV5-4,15,CASSLGTANTGELFF,TGTGCCAGCAGCTTAGGGACAGCTAACACCGGGGAGCTGTTTTTT